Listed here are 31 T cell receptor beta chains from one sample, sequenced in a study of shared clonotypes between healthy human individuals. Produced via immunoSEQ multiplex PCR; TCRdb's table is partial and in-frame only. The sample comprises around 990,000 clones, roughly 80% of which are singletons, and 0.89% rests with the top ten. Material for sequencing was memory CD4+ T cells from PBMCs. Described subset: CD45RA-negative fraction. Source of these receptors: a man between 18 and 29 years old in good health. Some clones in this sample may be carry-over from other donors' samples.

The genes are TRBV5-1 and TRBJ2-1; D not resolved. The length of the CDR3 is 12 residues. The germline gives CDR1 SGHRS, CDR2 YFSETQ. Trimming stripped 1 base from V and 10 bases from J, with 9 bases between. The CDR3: CASSLLATEQFF. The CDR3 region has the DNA TGCGCCAGCAGCTTGTTGGCTACCGAGCAGTTCTTC.

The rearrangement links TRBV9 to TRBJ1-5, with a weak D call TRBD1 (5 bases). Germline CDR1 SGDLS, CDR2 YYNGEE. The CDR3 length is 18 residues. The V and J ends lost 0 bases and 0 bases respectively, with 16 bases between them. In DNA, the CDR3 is TGTGCCAGCAGCGTAGTCTCCGGGGCGGGATATAGCAATCAGCCCCAGCATTTT. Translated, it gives CASSVVSGAGYSNQPQHF.

In nucleotides, the CDR3 is TGTGCCAGCAGTTTAGAGGGGTTTATGGGTGAAGCTTTCTTT. This translates into CASSLEGFMGEAFF. The chain recombines TRBV28 with TRBJ1-1, with a weak D call TRBD1 (5 bases). Trimming stripped 2 bases from V and 7 bases from J, with 14 bases between. The CDR3 extends over 14 amino acids. From germline, CDR1 is MDHEN and CDR2 SYDVKM.

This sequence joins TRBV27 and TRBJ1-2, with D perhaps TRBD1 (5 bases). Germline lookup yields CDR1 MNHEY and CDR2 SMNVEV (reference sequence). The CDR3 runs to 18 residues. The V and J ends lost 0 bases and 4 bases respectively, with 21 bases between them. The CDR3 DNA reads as TGTGCCAGCAGTTTATCTCTTCCAAATCAGGGTGGAGGCTATGGCTACACCTTC. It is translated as CASSLSLPNQGGGYGYTF.

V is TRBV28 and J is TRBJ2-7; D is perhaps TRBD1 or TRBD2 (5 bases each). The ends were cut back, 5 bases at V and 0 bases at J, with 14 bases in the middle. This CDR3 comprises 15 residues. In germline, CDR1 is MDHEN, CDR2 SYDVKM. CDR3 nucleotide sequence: TGTGCCAGCAGTCGAACCCCGGGACCCTCCTACGAGCAGTACTTC. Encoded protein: CASSRTPGPSYEQYF.

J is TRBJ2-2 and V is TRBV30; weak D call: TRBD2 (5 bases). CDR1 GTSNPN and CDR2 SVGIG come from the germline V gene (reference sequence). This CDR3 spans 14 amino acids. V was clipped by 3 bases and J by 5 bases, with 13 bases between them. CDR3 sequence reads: CAWRGLAITGELFF. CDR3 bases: TGTGCCTGGAGAGGCCTAGCCATTACCGGGGAGCTGTTTTTT.

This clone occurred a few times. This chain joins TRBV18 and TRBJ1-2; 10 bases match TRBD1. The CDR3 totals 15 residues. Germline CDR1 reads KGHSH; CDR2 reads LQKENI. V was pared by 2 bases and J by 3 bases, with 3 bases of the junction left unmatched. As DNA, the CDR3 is TGTGCCAGCTCACCAGACAGGGGGCAGGACTATGGCTACACCTTC. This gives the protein CASSPDRGQDYGYTF.

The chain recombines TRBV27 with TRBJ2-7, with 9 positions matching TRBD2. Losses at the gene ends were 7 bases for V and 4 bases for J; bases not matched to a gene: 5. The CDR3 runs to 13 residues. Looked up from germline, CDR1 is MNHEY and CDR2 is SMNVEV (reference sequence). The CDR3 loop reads CASTGLAPYEQYF. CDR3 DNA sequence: TGTGCCAGCACGGGACTAGCACCTTACGAGCAGTACTTC.

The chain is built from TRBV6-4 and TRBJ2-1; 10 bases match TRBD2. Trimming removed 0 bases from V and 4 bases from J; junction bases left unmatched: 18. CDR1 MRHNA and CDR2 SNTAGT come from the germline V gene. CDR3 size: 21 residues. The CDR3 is CASSDSKTSGRAPRPYNEQFF. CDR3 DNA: TGTGCCAGCAGTGACTCGAAGACCAGCGGGAGGGCCCCCCGCCCTTACAATGAGCAGTTCTTC.

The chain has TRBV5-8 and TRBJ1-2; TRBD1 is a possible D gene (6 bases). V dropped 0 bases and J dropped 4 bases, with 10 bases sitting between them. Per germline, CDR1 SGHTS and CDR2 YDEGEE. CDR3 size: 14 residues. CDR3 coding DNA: TGTGCCAGCAGCTTGGTGCAGGGGATCTATGGCTACACCTTC. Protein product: CASSLVQGIYGYTF.

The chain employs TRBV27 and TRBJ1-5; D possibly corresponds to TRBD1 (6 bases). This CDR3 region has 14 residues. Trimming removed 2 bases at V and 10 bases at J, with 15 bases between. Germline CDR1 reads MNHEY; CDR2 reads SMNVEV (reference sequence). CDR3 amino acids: CASSLRGPGGPQHF. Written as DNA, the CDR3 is TGTGCCAGCAGTTTAAGAGGTCCGGGGGGCCCCCAGCATTTT.

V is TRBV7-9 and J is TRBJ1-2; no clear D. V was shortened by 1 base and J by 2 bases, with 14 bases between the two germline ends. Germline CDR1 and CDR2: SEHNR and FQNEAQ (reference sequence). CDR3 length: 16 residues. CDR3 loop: CASSLGVGRENYGYTF. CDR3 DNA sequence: TGTGCCAGCAGCTTAGGAGTGGGTCGGGAAAACTATGGCTACACCTTC.

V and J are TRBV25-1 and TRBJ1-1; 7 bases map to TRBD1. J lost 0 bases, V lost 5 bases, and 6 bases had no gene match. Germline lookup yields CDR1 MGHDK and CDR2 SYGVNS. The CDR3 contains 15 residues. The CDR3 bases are TGTGCCAGCAGTTTCTCGGGACAGCTGAACACTGAAGCTTTCTTT. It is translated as CASSFSGQLNTEAFF.

Here the CDR3 DNA reads TGTGCCTCCTCGGGGGATATAGGTACAGATACGCAGTATTTT. Amino acids: CASSGDIGTDTQYF. The chain links TRBV9 to TRBJ2-3, with a weak D call TRBD2 (6 bases). Per the germline V gene, CDR1 is SGDLS and CDR2 is YYNGEE. V lost 10 bases and J lost 3, with 18 bases in between. The length of the CDR3 is 14 residues.

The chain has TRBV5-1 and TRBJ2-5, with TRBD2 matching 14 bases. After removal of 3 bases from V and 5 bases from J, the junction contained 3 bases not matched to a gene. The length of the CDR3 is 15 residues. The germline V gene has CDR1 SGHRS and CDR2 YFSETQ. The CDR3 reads CASSSWTSGGETQYF. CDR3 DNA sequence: TGCGCCAGCAGCTCTTGGACTAGCGGGGGGGAGACCCAGTACTTC.

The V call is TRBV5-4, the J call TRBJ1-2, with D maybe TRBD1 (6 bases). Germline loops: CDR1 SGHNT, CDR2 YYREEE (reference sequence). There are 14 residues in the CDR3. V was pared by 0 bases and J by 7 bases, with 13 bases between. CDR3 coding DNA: TGTGCCAGCAGCTTGGACAGGGTCGAGTTTGGCTACACCTTC. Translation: CASSLDRVEFGYTF.

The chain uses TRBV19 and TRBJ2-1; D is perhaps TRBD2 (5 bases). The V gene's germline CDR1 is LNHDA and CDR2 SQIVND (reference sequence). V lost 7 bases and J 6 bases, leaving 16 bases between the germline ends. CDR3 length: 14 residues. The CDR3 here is CASKALAGSNEQFF. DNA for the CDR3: TGTGCCAGTAAGGCCCTAGCTGGTTCCAATGAGCAGTTCTTC.

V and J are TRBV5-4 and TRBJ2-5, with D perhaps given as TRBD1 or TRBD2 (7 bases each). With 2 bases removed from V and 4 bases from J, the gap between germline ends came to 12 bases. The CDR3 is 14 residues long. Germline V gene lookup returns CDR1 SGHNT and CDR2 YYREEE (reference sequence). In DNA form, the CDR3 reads TGTGCCAGCAGCTTTCAGGGGGGGCCAGAGACCCAGTACTTC. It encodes CASSFQGGPETQYF. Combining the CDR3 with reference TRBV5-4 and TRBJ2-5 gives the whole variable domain ETGVTQSPTHLIKTRGQQVTLRCSSQSGHNTVSWYQQALGQGPQFIFQYYREEENGRGNFPPRFSGLQFPNYSSELNVNALELDDSALYLCASSFQGGPETQYFGPGTRLLVL.

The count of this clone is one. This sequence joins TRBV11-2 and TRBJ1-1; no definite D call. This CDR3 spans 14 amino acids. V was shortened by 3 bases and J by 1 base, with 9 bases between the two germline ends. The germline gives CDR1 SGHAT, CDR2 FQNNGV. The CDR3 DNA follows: TGTGCCAGCAGCTTTACGAATTCGAACACTGAAGCTTTCTTT. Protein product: CASSFTNSNTEAFF.

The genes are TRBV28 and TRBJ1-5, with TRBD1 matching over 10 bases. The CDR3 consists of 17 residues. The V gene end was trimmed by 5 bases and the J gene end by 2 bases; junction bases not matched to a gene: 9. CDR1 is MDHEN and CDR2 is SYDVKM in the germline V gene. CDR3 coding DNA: TGTGCCAGCAGTATTACCGGGACAGGGGCCGGCAATCAGCCCCAGCATTTT. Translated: CASSITGTGAGNQPQHF.

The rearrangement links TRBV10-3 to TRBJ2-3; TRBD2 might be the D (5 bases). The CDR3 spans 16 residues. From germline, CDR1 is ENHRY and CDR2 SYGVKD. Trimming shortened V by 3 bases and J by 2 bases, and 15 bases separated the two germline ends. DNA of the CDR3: TGTGCCATCAGTGACTTACTGGTGGGAGACACAGATACGCAGTATTTT. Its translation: CAISDLLVGDTDTQYF.

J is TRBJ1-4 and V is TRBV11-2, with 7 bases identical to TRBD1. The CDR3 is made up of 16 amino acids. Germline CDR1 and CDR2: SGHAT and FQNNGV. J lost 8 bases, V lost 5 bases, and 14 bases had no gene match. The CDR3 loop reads CASSLRSGGSQEKLFF. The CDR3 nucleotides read TGTGCCAGCAGCCTCCGATCAGGGGGGTCACAAGAAAAACTGTTTTTT.

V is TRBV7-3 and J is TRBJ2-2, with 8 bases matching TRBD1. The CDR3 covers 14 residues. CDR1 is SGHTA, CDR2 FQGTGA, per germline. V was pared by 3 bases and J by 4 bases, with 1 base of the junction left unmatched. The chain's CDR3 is CASSLTGVTGELFF. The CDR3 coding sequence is TGTGCCAGCAGCTTGACAGGGGTCACCGGGGAGCTGTTTTTT.

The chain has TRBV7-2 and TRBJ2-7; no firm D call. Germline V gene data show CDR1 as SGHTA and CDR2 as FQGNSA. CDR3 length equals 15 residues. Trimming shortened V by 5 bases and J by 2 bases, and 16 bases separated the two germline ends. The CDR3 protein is CASSNKQRRAYEQYF. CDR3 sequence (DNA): TGTGCCAGCAGCAACAAGCAGCGCCGAGCCTACGAGCAGTACTTC.

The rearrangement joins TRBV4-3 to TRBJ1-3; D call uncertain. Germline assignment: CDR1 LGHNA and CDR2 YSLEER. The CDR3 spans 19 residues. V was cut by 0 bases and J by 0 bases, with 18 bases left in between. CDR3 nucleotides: TGCGCCAGCAGCCAAGATTTAGCTTTCGGAGAAGACTCTGGAAACACCATATATTTT. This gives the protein CASSQDLAFGEDSGNTIYF.

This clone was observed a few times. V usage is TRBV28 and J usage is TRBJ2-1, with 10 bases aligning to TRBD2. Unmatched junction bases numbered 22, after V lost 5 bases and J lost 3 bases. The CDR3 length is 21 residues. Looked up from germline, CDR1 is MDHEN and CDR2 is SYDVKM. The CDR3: CASSPPRELSLAGVIYNEQFF. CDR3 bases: TGTGCCAGCAGTCCCCCGCGGGAGTTAAGCCTAGCGGGAGTTATCTACAATGAGCAGTTCTTC. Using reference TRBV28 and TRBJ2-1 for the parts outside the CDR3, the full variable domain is DVKVTQSSRYLVKRTGEKVFLECVQDMDHENMFWYRQDPGLGLRLIYFSYDVKMKEKGDIPEGYSVSREKKERFSLILESASTNQTSMYLCASSPPRELSLAGVIYNEQFFGPGTRLTVL.

In DNA, the CDR3 is TGTGCCAGCTCCGAACGGCCTAGCGGGAGTGTCAGCTCCTACAATGAGCAGTTCTTC. Its translation is CASSERPSGSVSSYNEQFF. This chain connects TRBV18 to TRBJ2-1; the match to TRBD2 covers 10 bases. This CDR3 is 19 amino acids long. The junction had 14 bases not matched to a gene; V was cut back by 6 bases and J by 0 bases. The germline gives CDR1 KGHSH, CDR2 LQKENI.

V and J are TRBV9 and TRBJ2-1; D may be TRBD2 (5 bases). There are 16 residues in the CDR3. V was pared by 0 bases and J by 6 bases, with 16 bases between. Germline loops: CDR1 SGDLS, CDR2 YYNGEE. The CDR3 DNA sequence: TGTGCCAGCAGCGTAGCAAGCGGCCGAAACTCCAATGAGCAGTTCTTC. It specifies CASSVASGRNSNEQFF.

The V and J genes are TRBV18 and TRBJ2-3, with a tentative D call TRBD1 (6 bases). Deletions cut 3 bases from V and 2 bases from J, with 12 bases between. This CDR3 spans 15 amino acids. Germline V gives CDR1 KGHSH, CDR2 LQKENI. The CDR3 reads CASSPGHLNTDTQYF. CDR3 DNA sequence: TGTGCCAGCTCACCGGGACACCTAAACACAGATACGCAGTATTTT.

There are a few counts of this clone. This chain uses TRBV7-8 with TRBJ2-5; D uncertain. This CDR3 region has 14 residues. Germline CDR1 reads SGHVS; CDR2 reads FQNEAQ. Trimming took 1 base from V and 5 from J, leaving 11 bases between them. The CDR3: CASSLVRLPETQYF. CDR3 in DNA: TGTGCCAGCAGCTTAGTCCGCCTACCGGAGACCCAGTACTTC.

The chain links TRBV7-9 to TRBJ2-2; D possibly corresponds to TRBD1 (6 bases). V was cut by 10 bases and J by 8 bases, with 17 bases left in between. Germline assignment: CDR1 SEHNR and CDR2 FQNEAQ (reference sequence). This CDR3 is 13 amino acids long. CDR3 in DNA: TGTGCCACGCAGCAGGGGAATTATGGGGAGCTGTTTTTT. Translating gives CATQQGNYGELFF.